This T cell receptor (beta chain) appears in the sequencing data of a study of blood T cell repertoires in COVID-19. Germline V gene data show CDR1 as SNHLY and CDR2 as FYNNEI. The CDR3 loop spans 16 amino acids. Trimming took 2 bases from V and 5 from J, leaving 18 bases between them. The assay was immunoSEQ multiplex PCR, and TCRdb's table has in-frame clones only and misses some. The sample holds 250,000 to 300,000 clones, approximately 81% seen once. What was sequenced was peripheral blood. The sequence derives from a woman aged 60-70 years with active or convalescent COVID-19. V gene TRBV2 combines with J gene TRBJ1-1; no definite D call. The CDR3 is CASSELGALLRTEAFF. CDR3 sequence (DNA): TGTGCCAGCAGTGAATTAGGAGCGCTCTTAAGAACTGAAGCTTTCTTT.